The 9 T cell receptor beta chains in this list originate from one sample, sequenced in a study of tumour-infiltrating T cells in Burkitt lymphoma. TCRdb's table, derived via immunoSEQ multiplex PCR, lists solely in-frame clones and lacks some. The sample has 5,500 to 7,500 clones; about 9.4% are singletons. The sequenced material came from tumor tissue. Receptors originate from a human donor with diffuse large B-cell lymphoma.

This clone appeared a few times. This chain connects TRBV6-6 to TRBJ1-2; D not certain. Trimming pared 6 bases from V and 9 bases from J, leaving 26 bases between. Looked up from germline, CDR1 is MNHNY and CDR2 is SVGAGI (reference sequence). The CDR3 consists of 16 residues. DNA for the CDR3: TGTGCCAGCAGCCTTCGGGAGGGCTCTTTACTATGGAGCTACACCTTC. Its translation: CASSLREGSLLWSYTF.

The chain combines TRBV19 with TRBJ2-7; perhaps TRBD1 as D (5 bases). Germline CDR1 LNHDA, CDR2 SQIVND (reference sequence). Trimming stripped 4 bases from V and 1 base from J, with 14 bases between. This CDR3 contains 15 residues. The CDR3 here is CASSNGQIESYEQYF. The CDR3 bases are TGTGCCAGTAGTAACGGACAAATAGAATCCTACGAGCAGTACTTC.

The genes are TRBV19 and TRBJ2-1; no firm D call. The CDR3 consists of 15 residues. Germline V gives CDR1 LNHDA, CDR2 SQIVND (reference sequence). V lost 3 bases to trimming and J lost 4 bases, with 13 bases between them. The CDR3 DNA reads as TGTGCCAGTAGTATGACTTCATCTGCTTACAATGAGCAGTTCTTC. Protein: CASSMTSSAYNEQFF.

This clone was seen more than once but under ten times. This rearrangement joins TRBV28 to TRBJ1-3; unclear D gene. The CDR3 is 15 amino acids. V dropped 11 bases and J dropped 0 bases, with 17 bases sitting between them. Germline CDR1 and CDR2: MDHEN and SYDVKM. The CDR3 bases are TGTGCCGGTGGTGAGTCAACTAGCTCTGGAAACACCATATATTTT. It encodes CAGGESTSSGNTIYF.

The CDR3 sequence is CASSFYRSNQPQHF. In nucleotides, the CDR3 is TGTGCCAGCAGCTTTTACCGTAGCAATCAGCCCCAGCATTTT. The rearrangement uses TRBV5-5 and TRBJ1-5; no firm D call. This CDR3 has 14 residues. CDR1 is SGHKS and CDR2 is YYEKEE in the germline V gene (reference sequence). V dropped 2 bases and J dropped 0 bases, with 6 bases sitting between them.

This clone was counted only a few times. The chain combines TRBV4-2 with TRBJ1-3; D unclear. The CDR3 spans 15 residues. The V gene's germline CDR1 is LGHNA and CDR2 YNFKEQ. Trimming cost V 0 bases and J 7 bases, with 13 bases left between them. For the CDR3, the DNA is TGTGCCAGCAGCCAAGAGGCACTTACTATCAACACCATATATTTT. Its protein is CASSQEALTINTIYF.

This clone was counted between two and nine times. The chain employs TRBV19 and TRBJ2-2; 8 bases align to TRBD1. Trimming at V came to 6 bases and at J to 2 bases, leaving 5 bases not matched to a gene. The CDR3 contains 15 residues. The germline V gene encodes CDR1 LNHDA and CDR2 SQIVND (reference sequence). The CDR3 DNA follows: TGTGCCAGTAGCCCCGACAGGGGAAACACCGGGGAGCTGTTTTTT. It specifies CASSPDRGNTGELFF.

This clone was recorded a few times. The V gene is TRBV5-1, the J gene TRBJ2-1; weak D call: TRBD2 (5 bases). Germline CDR1 reads SGHRS; CDR2 reads YFSETQ. The germline V and J ends were trimmed by 4 bases and 8 bases, with 13 bases remaining between them. The CDR3 length is 13 residues. The CDR3 bases are TGCGCCAGCAGCCCCGCCGGGGATCATGAGCAGTTCTTC. Translation: CASSPAGDHEQFF.

This clone came up a few times. Other nucleotide sequences in the sample specify the same CDR3. This rearrangement joins TRBV5-8 to TRBJ1-1; weak D call: TRBD1 (5 bases). CDR3 length: 15 residues. Germline-derived CDR1 and CDR2 are SGHTS and YDEGEE. Trimming stripped 6 bases from V and 5 bases from J, with 20 bases between. The CDR3 here is CASTSKGRPRTEAFF. The CDR3, as DNA: TGTGCCAGCACCTCCAAGGGACGGCCGCGAACTGAAGCTTTCTTT.